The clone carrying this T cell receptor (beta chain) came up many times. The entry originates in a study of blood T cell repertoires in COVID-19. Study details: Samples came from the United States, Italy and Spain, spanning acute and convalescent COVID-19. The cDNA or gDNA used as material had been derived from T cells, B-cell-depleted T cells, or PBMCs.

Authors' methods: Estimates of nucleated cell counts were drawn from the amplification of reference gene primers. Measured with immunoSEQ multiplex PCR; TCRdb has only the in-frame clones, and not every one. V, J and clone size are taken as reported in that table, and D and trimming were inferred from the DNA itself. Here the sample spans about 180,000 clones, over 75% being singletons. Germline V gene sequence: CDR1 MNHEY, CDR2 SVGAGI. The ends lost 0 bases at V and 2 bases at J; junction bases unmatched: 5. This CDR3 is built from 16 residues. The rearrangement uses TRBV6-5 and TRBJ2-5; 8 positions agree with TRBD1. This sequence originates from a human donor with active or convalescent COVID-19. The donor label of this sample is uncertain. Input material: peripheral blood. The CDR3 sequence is CASSYSGTGGQETQYF. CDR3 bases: TGTGCCAGCAGTTACTCAGGGACAGGAGGTCAAGAGACCCAGTACTTC.